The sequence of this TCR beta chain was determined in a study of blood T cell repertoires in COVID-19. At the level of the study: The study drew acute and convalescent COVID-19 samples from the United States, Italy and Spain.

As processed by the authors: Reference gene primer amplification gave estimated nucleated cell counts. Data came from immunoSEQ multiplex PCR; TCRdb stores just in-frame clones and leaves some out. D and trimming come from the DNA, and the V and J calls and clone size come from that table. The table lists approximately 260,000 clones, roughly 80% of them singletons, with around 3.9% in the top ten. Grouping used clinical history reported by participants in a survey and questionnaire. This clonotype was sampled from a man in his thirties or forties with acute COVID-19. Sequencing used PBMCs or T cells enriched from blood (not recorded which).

As DNA, the CDR3 is TGTGCCAGTAGTGTCTCATGGGGGGAGCCCAAAAACATTCAGTACTTC. It specifies CASSVSWGEPKNIQYF. The J gene is TRBJ2-4, the V gene TRBV19; D perhaps matches TRBD2 (6 bases). The germline V gene encodes CDR1 LNHDA and CDR2 SQIVND (reference sequence). The CDR3 is 16 amino acids. V gave up 5 bases and J gave up 2 bases, with 16 bases separating them.